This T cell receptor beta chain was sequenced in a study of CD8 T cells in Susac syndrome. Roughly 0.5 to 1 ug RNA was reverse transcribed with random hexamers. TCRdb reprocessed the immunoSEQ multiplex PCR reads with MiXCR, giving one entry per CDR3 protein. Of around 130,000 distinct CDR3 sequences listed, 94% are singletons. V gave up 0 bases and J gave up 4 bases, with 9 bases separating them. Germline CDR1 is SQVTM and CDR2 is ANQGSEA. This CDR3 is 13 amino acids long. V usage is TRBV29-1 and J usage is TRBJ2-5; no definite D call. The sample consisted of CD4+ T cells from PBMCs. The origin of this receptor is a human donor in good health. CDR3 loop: CSVEELARETQYF. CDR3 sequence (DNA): TGCAGCGTTGAAGAGTTAGCAAGAGAGACCCAGTACTTC.